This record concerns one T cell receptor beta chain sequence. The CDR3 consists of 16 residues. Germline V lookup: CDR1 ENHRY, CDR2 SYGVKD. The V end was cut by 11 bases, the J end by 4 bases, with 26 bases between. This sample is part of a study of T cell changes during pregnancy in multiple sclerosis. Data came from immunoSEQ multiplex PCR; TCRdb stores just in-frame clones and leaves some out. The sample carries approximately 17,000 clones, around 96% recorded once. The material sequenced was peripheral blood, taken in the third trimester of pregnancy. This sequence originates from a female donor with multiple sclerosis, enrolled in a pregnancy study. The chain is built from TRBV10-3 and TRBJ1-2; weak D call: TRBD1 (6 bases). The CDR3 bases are TGTGCCGTCCATGAGGCACATCCGCAGGGGCTCTATGGCTACACCTTC. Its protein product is CAVHEAHPQGLYGYTF.